A single sample gave rise to the 17 T cell receptor beta chains below, sequenced in a study of T-cell memory formation after mild COVID-19. TCRdb analysed the 5' RACE reads with MiXCR anew, one entry per CDR3 protein. Found here are about 450,000 distinct CDR3 sequences, 20% to 30% of them singletons; the top ten hold around 13%. Sequencing was done on a sample of PBMCs or a T cell subset sorted from them (not recorded which). The receptors derive from an adult woman who had mild COVID-19 (a few samples of this study predate the infection). Cell type and time point are not known.

This clonotype has only a few counts. The rearrangement uses TRBV20-1 and TRBJ2-7; possible D gene TRBD2, 7 bases. CDR3 length equals 17 residues. Looked up from germline, CDR1 is DFQATT and CDR2 is SNEGSKA (reference sequence). V lost 0 bases and J 2 bases, leaving 20 bases between the germline ends. CDR3: CSARDRGGRGPTYEQYF. The CDR3 nucleotides read TGCAGTGCTAGAGATAGGGGGGGACGAGGGCCCACCTACGAGCAGTACTTC.

The V call is TRBV24-1, the J call TRBJ1-2, with 7 bases identical to TRBD1. J was trimmed by 4 bases and V by 3 bases; bases with no gene match: 7. The CDR3 totals 15 residues. Germline V lookup: CDR1 KGHDR, CDR2 SFDVKD. The CDR3 sequence: CATSDGRGFTYGYTF. CDR3 bases: TGTGCCACCAGTGATGGCAGGGGGTTTACCTATGGCTACACCTTC.

This clonotype was counted only a few times. The genes are TRBV4-1 and TRBJ1-1; maybe TRBD1 (5 bases). Germline CDR1 reads MGHRA; CDR2 reads YSYEKL. V lost 4 bases and J lost 5, with 17 bases in between. The CDR3 loop spans 15 amino acids. CDR3 in DNA: TGCGCCAGCAGCCCCCATGGCCAGGGTGGTACTGAAGCTTTCTTT. Encoded protein: CASSPHGQGGTEAFF.

The CDR3 spells CASRGLGTSSYEQYF. CDR3 in DNA: TGTGCCAGCAGGGGCCTTGGGACCAGCTCCTACGAGCAGTACTTC. The rearrangement joins TRBV27 to TRBJ2-7; tentatively, D is TRBD1 or TRBD2 (5 bases each). This CDR3 is 15 amino acids long. V was clipped by 6 bases and J by 0 bases, with 15 bases between them. CDR1 and CDR2 from the germline V gene are MNHEY and SMNVEV (reference sequence).

The V call is TRBV12-5, the J call TRBJ2-7; 8 bases are shared with TRBD1. CDR3 length: 14 amino acids. Germline CDR1 and CDR2: LGHNT and FRNRAP. J gave up 4 bases and V 1 base, and 3 bases lay outside the gene matches. The CDR3 sequence is CASGLAGGRYEQYF. In nucleotides, the CDR3 is TGTGCTAGTGGTTTGGCAGGGGGCCGATACGAGCAGTACTTC.

This clonotype was seen a handful of times. The rearrangement joins TRBV5-1 to TRBJ1-5; D ambiguous. The CDR3 sequence is 16 residues long. V lost 0 bases and J lost 0, with 10 bases in between. Germline CDR1 and CDR2: SGHRS and YFSETQ. The chain's CDR3 is CASSLGPANSNQPQHF. CDR3 DNA: TGCGCCAGCAGCTTGGGTCCGGCAAATAGCAATCAGCCCCAGCATTTT.

In its sample, this clonotype was seen a few times. Here the CDR3 DNA reads TGTGCCAGCAGTTACTCGATCAGGGGGGCATCCTACGAGCAGTACTTC. It translates to CASSYSIRGASYEQYF. The chain has TRBV6-5 and TRBJ2-7, with a possible D match to TRBD1 (7 bases). Trimming pared 0 bases from V and 1 base from J, leaving 13 bases between. Germline assignment: CDR1 MNHEY and CDR2 SVGAGI. The CDR3 totals 16 residues.

The table lists this clonotype with a few counts. The V and J genes are TRBV21-1 and TRBJ2-7; the table names TRBD2, a call not compared with the DNA. TRBV21-1 is listed as a pseudogene. The length of the CDR3 is 16 residues. The CDR3 region is CASSKTGGSKTYEQYF. CDR3 in DNA: TGTGCCAGCAGCAAAACGGGCGGGAGTAAAACCTACGAGCAGTACTTC.

The chain links TRBV4-3 to TRBJ2-1; the match to TRBD2 covers 8 bases. The CDR3 runs 17 residues. The germline gives CDR1 LGHNA, CDR2 YSLEER. V lost 0 bases, J lost 4 bases, and 8 bases stayed unmatched. CDR3 amino acids: CASSQDILAGVYNEQFF. In DNA form, the CDR3 reads TGCGCCAGCAGCCAAGATATCCTAGCGGGTGTTTACAATGAGCAGTTCTTC.

This clonotype has only a few counts. The chain couples TRBV4-1 to TRBJ2-7; 8 bases are shared with TRBD2. Germline lookup yields CDR1 MGHRA and CDR2 YSYEKL. The J segment lost 2 bases and the V segment lost 1 base, leaving 1 base of the junction unmatched. The CDR3 is 14 amino acids. CDR3: CASSQAGGPYEQYF. The DNA of the CDR3 is TGCGCCAGCAGCCAAGCGGGGGGGCCCTACGAGCAGTACTTC.

In its sample, this clonotype was seen a few times. The chain carries TRBV19 and TRBJ2-7; D unclear. The CDR3 is 16 amino acids. The V and J ends lost 5 bases and 0 bases respectively, with 17 bases between them. CDR1 is LNHDA, CDR2 SQIVND, per germline (reference sequence). In nucleotides, the CDR3 is TGTGCCAGTAGTGGGCGTGTTGGGTACAGCTCCTACGAGCAGTACTTC. Translating it yields CASSGRVGYSSYEQYF. The full variable domain, its missing parts supplied by reference TRBV19 and TRBJ2-7, is DGGITQSPKYLFRKEGQNVTLSCEQNLNHDAMYWYRQDPGQGLRLIYYSQIVNDFQKGDIAEGYSVSREKKESFPLTVTSAQKNPTAFYLCASSGRVGYSSYEQYFGPGTRLTVT.

Many counts were recorded for this clonotype. The chain uses TRBV7-9 and TRBJ2-1; D ambiguous. This CDR3 spans 15 amino acids. Germline CDR1 reads SEHNR; CDR2 reads FQNEAQ (reference sequence). Between the trimmed V and J ends, which lost 1 base and 0 bases, there was a span of 7 bases. In nucleotides, the CDR3 is TGTGCCAGCAGCTTAGGGGAAAGCTCCTACAATGAGCAGTTCTTC. This sequence encodes CASSLGESSYNEQFF.

This clonotype was detected ten times or more. The chain carries TRBV20-1 and TRBJ2-1; TRBD2 matches 8 bases. V shed 3 bases and J 1 base; nucleotides not matched to a gene: 2. This CDR3 has 14 amino acids. Germline CDR1 is DFQATT and CDR2 is SNEGSKA (reference sequence). The CDR3 bases are TGCAGTGCTAGCGGGGGGGCTTCCTACAATGAGCAGTTCTTC. This gives the protein CSASGGASYNEQFF.

This clonotype was detected a few times. The CDR3 protein is CASSQPGQGYGYTF. CDR3 coding DNA: TGTGCCAGCAGCCAACCGGGACAGGGCTATGGCTACACCTTC. The chain joins TRBV3-1 to TRBJ1-2; TRBD1 agrees at 9 bases. Looked up from germline, CDR1 is LGHDT and CDR2 is YNNKEL (reference sequence). There are 14 residues in the CDR3. V dropped 2 bases and J dropped 4; count of bases not matched to a gene: 2.

The CDR3 nucleotides are TGTGCCAGCAGGGGGGGACAGGGTTTCTTATTTAGGGAGCAGTACTTC. It encodes CASRGGQGFLFREQYF. V gene TRBV28 combines with J gene TRBJ2-7; TRBD1 matches 9 bases. The CDR3 is 16 residues long. The V gene's germline CDR1 is MDHEN and CDR2 SYDVKM. V lost 6 bases, J lost 7 bases, and 16 bases stayed unmatched.

This clonotype was counted a few times. This chain connects TRBV30 to TRBJ2-5, with 11 nucleotides matching TRBD1. The junction had 10 bases not matched to a gene; V was cut back by 2 bases and J by 5 bases. Per germline, CDR1 GTSNPN and CDR2 SVGIG (reference sequence). The CDR3 is 16 residues long. The DNA for the CDR3 is TGTGCCTGGAGTACAGGACAGGGGGCGGCTAAGGAGACCCAGTACTTC. Its translation is CAWSTGQGAAKETQYF. Complete variable domain (other parts from reference TRBV30 and TRBJ2-5): SQTIHQWPATLVQPVGSPLSLECTVEGTSNPNLYWYRQAAGRGLQLLFYSVGIGQISSEVPQNLSASRPQDRQFILSSKKLLLSDSGFYLCAWSTGQGAAKETQYFGPGTRLLVL.

The chain uses TRBV12-3 or TRBV12-4 and TRBJ1-1; D is undetermined. This CDR3 contains 12 residues. V dropped 3 bases and J dropped 3 bases, with 5 bases sitting between them. The CDR3 nucleotides read TGTGCCAGCAGTTTCCGATACACTGAAGCTTTCTTT. Amino acids: CASSFRYTEAFF.